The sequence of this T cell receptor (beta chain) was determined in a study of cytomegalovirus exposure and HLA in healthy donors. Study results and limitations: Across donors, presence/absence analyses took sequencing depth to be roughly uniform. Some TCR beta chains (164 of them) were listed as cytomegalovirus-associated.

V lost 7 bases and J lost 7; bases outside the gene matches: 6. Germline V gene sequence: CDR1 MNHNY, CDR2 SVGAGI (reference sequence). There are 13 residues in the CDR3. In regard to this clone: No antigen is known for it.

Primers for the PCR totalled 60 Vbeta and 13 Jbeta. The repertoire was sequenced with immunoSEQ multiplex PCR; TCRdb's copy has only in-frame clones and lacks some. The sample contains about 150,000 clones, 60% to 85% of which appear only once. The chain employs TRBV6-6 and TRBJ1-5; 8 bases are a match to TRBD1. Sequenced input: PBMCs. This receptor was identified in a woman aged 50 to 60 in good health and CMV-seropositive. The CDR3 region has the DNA TGTGCCAGCACCCCGGACAGGGACCAGCCCCAGCATTTT. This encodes CASTPDRDQPQHF.